This T cell receptor (beta chain) originates from a study of Tregs in tolerant kidney transplant recipients. In germline, CDR1 is MRHNA, CDR2 SNTAGT. The CDR3 extends over 13 amino acids. Trimming shortened V by 0 bases and J by 5 bases, and 7 bases separated the two germline ends. Comments on this clone: Its matching antigen is unknown.

Repertoires were generated with immunoSEQ multiplex PCR, while TCRdb's copy carries only in-frame clones and drops some. The sample has some 50,000 clones, approximately 89% seen once; the top ten hold about 16%. Whole-study findings and limits: For some patients, primers changed over time, blocking nucleotide-level comparison. Validation in larger populations is needed because few patients were studied.

Recipients received nonmyeloablative bone marrow transplants from related graft donors, with transient mixed chimerism. The chain uses TRBV6-4 and TRBJ1-2; D is perhaps TRBD1 (5 bases). The sample consisted of CD8+ T cells from blood (PBMCs), taken 12 months after the transplant. The origin of this receptor is a human patient who received a combined kidney and bone marrow transplant. Some of the T cells might come from the graft donor. The CDR3 reads CASSDSRQYGYTF. In nucleotides, the CDR3 is TGTGCCAGCAGTGACTCGAGACAGTATGGCTACACCTTC.